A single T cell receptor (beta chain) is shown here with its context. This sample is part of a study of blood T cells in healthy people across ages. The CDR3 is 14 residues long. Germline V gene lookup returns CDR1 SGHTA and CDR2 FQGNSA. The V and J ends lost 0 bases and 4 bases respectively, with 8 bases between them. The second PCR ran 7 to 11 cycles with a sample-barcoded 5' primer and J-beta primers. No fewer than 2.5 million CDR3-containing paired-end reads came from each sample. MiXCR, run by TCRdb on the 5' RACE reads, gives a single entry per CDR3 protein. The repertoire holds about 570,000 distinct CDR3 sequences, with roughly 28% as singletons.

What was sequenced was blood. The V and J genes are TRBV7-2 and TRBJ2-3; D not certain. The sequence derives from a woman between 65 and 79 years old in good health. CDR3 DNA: TGTGCCAGCAGCTTAGCGAGGCCCCCAGATACGCAGTATTTT. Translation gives CASSLARPPDTQYF.